This is a list of T cell receptor beta chains from one sample in a study of shared clonotypes between healthy human individuals. Method: immunoSEQ multiplex PCR; TCRdb's copy keeps in-frame clones and lacks some. The top ten clones hold roughly 1.9% of a sample with some 680,000 clones, about 80% of them seen once. Sample: memory CD4+ T cells sorted from blood. These TCRs come from a woman under 40 in good health. The CDR3 runs from the conserved cysteine through the conserved F or W. A D gene is named only where the DNA matches it firmly. Some rows have no size entry. The others give once, few or many, or a class for an expanded clone.

>NA|TRBV10-3|TRBJ2-1|NA
CAITITQGLMGFF
TGTGCCATCACCATAACACAGGGTTTGATGGGGTTCTTC
>NA|TRBV2|TRBJ2-7|NA
CASSRDNRGEQYF
TGTGCCAGCAGCCGGGACAACCGGGGTGAGCAGTACTTC
>TRBD1|TRBV5-1|TRBJ2-5|once
CASSRQGREETQYF
TGCGCCAGCAGCCGACAGGGACGTGAGGAGACCCAGTACTTC
>NA|TRBV10-1|TRBJ2-2|few
CASSESSLANTGELFF
TGCGCCAGCAGTGAGTCCTCACTAGCGAACACCGGGGAGCTGTTTTTT
>NA|TRBV28|TRBJ1-1|many
CASSLTGTKNTEAFF
TGTGCCAGCAGTCTAACCGGGACAAAGAACACTGAAGCTTTCTTT
>NA|TRBV11-3|TRBJ2-2|once
CASSLGFTLDRELFF
TGTGCCAGCAGCTTAGGGTTTACCCTGGACCGGGAGCTGTTTTTT
>NA|TRBV2|TRBJ2-3|once
CASGIRADTQYF
TGTGCCAGCGGTATTAGGGCAGATACGCAGTATTTT
>NA|TRBV20-1|TRBJ2-1|NA
CSARGYEQFF
TGCAGTGCTAGAGGGTATGAGCAGTTCTTC
>NA|TRBV5-1|TRBJ2-3|NA
CASSLGSSANTDTQYF
TGCGCCAGCAGCTTGGGGTCTAGCGCCAACACAGATACGCAGTATTTT
>NA|TRBV10-3|TRBJ1-5|NA
CAISEGAARAPQHF
TGTGCCATCAGTGAGGGGGCCGCGAGAGCGCCCCAGCATTTT
>NA|TRBV4-1|TRBJ1-1|many
CASSQQPETEAFF
TGCGCCAGCAGCCAACAACCGGAGACTGAAGCTTTCTTT
>TRBD2|TRBV7-2|TRBJ2-3|NA
CASSRGLGTDTQYF
TGTGCCAGCAGCCGCGGACTAGGCACAGATACGCAGTATTTT
>TRBD1|TRBV19|TRBJ2-7|NA
CASSIGQGAHEQYF
TGTGCCAGTAGTATAGGACAGGGCGCGCACGAGCAGTACTTC
>NA|TRBV5-1|TRBJ2-1|NA
CASSLSTNEGEQFF
TGCGCCAGCAGCTTGTCTACAAACGAGGGTGAGCAGTTCTTC
>NA|TRBV7-8|TRBJ2-1|NA
CASSFRNEQFF
TGTGCCAGCAGCTTCAGGAATGAGCAGTTCTTC
>NA|TRBV11-3|TRBJ1-3|few
CASSPYISGNTIYF
TGTGCCAGCAGCCCTTACATCTCTGGAAACACCATATATTTT
>NA|TRBV18|TRBJ2-6|NA
CASSPSMTSGANVLTF
TGTGCCAGCTCACCGTCGATGACCTCTGGGGCCAACGTCCTGACTTTC
>TRBD1|TRBV19|TRBJ1-1|many
CASPPGTGGPLNTEAFF
TGTGCCAGTCCGCCCGGGACAGGGGGACCATTGAACACTGAAGCTTTCTTT
>TRBD1|TRBV11-2|TRBJ2-2|NA
CASSQGQALNTGELFF
TGTGCCAGCAGCCAAGGACAGGCCTTGAACACCGGGGAGCTGTTTTTT
>TRBD2|TRBV4-2|TRBJ2-6|NA
CASSQGTSASRPGANVLTF
TGTGCCAGCAGCCAGGGGACTAGCGCCTCCAGACCCGGGGCCAACGTCCTGACTTTC
>NA|TRBV6-1|TRBJ1-2|NA
CASMLRRTDNYGYTF
TGTGCCAGCATGCTACGAAGGACGGATAACTATGGCTACACCTTC
>NA|TRBV27|TRBJ2-2|NA
CASSPLTGRRIAGELFF
TGTGCCAGCAGTCCACTCACAGGGCGCCGGATTGCCGGGGAGCTGTTTTTT